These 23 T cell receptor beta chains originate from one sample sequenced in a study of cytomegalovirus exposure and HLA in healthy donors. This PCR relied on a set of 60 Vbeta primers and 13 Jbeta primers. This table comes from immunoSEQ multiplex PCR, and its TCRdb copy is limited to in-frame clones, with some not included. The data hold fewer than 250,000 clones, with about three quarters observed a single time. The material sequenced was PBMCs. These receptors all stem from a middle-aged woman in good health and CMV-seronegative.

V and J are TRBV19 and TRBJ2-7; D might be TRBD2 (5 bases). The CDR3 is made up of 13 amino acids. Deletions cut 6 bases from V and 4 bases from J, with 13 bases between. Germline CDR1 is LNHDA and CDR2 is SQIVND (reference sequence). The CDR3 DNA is TGTGCCAGTAGGGACTCCAAGTCTTACGAGCAGTACGTC. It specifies CASRDSKSYEQYV.

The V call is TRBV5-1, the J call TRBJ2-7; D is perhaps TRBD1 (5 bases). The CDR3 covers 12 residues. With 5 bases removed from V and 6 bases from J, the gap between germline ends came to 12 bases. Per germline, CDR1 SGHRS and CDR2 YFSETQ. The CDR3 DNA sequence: TGCGCCAGCAGTCCAGGGTTGGGCGAGCAGTACGTC. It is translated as CASSPGLGEQYV.

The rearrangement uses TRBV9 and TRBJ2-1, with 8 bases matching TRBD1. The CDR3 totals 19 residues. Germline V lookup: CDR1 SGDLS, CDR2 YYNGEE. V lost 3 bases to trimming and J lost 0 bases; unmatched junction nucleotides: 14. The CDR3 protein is CASSDPGQALMSSYNEQFF. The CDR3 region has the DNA TGTGCCAGCAGCGACCCGGGACAGGCCCTAATGAGCTCCTACAATGAGCAGTTCTTC.

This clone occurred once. The CDR3 spells CSVVEWDRAGYTF. CDR3 in DNA: TGCAGCGTGGTAGAGTGGGACAGGGCTGGCTACACCTTC. The chain employs TRBV29-1 and TRBJ1-2, with 9 positions matching TRBD1. CDR1 and CDR2 from the germline V gene are SQVTM and ANQGSEA. Trimming at V came to 6 bases and at J to 7 bases, leaving 9 bases not matched to a gene. The CDR3 contains 13 residues.

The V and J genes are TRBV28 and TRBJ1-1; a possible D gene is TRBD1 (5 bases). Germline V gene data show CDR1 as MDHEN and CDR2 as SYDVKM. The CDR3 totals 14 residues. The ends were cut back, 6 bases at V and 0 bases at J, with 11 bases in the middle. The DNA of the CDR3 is TGTGCCAGCAGCCGACAGTTAATGAACACTGAAGCTTTCTTT. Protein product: CASSRQLMNTEAFF.

For the CDR3, the DNA is TGTGCCAGCTCATCAGGGGCCATAGGTACGCAGTATTTT. Residues: CASSSGAIGTQYF. V gene TRBV18 combines with J gene TRBJ2-3; D is perhaps TRBD1 (6 bases). CDR1 is KGHSH, CDR2 LQKENI, per germline. The CDR3 extends over 13 amino acids. V gave up 5 bases and J gave up 8 bases, with 14 bases separating them.

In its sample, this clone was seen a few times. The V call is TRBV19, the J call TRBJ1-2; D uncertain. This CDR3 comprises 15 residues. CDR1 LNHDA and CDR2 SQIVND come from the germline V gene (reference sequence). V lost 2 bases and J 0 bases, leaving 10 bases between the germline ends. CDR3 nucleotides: TGTGCCAGTAGTATAATGGCAGAAGCTAACTATGGCTACACCTTC. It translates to CASSIMAEANYGYTF.

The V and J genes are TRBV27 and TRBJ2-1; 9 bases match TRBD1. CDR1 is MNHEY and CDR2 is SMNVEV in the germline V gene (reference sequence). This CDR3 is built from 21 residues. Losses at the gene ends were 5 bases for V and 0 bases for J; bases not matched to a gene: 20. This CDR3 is CASSARTPGQGRSSSYNEQFF. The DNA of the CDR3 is TGTGCCAGCAGTGCCCGAACTCCGGGACAGGGAAGGTCTAGCTCCTACAATGAGCAGTTCTTC.

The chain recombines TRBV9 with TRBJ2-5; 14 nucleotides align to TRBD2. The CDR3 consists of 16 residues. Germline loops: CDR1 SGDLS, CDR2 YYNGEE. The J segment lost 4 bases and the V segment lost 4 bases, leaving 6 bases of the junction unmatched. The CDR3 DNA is TGTGCCAGCAGCCCCGGGACTAGCGGGAGCCCAGAGACCCAGTACTTC. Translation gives CASSPGTSGSPETQYF.

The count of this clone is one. CDR3 bases: TGTGCCAGCAGCTTGGTAATGGGGGGGGCAAACACAGATACGCAGTATTTT. Its translation: CASSLVMGGANTDTQYF. This chain connects TRBV5-6 to TRBJ2-3, with D perhaps matching TRBD2 (7 bases). CDR1 and CDR2 (germline): SGHDT, YYEEEE. This CDR3 contains 17 residues. Between the trimmed V and J ends, which lost 0 bases and 2 bases, there was a span of 16 bases.

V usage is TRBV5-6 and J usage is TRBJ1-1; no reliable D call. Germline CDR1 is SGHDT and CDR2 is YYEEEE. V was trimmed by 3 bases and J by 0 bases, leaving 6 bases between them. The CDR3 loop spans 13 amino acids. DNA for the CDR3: TGTGCCAGCAGCTCGACTCTGAACACTGAAGCTTTCTTT. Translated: CASSSTLNTEAFF.

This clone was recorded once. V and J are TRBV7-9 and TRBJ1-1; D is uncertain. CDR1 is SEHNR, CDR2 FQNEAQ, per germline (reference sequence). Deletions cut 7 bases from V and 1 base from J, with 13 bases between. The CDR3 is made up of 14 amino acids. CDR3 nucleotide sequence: TGTGCCAGCACCAGCTTCGAGGGGAACACTGAAGCTTTCTTT. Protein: CASTSFEGNTEAFF.

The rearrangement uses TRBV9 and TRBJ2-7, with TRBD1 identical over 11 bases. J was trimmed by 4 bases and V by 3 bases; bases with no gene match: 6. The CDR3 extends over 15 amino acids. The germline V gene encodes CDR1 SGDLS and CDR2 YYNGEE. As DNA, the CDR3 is TGTGCCAGCAGCGGGCGGACAGGGGGCCCATACGAGCAGTACTTC. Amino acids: CASSGRTGGPYEQYF. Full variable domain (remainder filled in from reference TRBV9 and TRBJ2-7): DSGVTQTPKHLITATGQRVTLRCSPRSGDLSVYWYQQSLDQGLQFLIQYYNGEERAKGNILERFSAQQFPDLHSELNLSSLELGDSALYFCASSGRTGGPYEQYFGPGTRLTVT.

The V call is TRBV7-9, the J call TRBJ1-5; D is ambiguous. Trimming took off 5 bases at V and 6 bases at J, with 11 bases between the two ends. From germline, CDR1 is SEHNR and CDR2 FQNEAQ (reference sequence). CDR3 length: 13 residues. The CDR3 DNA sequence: TGTGCCAGCAGCCCTGACGGGGTTCAGCCCCAGCATTTT. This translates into CASSPDGVQPQHF.

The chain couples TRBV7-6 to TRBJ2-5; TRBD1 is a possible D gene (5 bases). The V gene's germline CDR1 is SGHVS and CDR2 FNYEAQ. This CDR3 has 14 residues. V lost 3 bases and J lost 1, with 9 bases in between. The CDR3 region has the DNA TGTGCCAGCAGCTTTACCGACAGCCAAGAGACCCAGTACTTC. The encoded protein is CASSFTDSQETQYF.

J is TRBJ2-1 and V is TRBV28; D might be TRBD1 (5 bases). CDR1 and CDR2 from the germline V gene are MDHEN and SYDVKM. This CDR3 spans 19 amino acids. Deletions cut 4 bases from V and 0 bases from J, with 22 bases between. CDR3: CASSSLRTNSDLSYNEQFF. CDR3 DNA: TGTGCCAGCAGTTCCCTCAGGACAAACTCGGACCTCTCCTACAATGAGCAGTTCTTC.

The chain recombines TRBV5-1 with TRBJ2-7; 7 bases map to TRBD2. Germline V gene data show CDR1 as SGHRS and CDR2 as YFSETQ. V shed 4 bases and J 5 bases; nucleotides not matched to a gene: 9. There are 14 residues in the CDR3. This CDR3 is CASSPGTNRHEQYV. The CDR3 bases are TGCGCCAGCAGCCCCGGGACTAACCGCCACGAGCAGTACGTC.

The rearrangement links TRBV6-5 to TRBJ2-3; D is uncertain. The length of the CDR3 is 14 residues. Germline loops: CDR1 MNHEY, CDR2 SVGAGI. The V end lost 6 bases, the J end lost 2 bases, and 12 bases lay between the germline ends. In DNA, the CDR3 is TGTGCCAGCAGATACAGTCGGGTCACAGATACGCAGTATTTT. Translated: CASRYSRVTDTQYF.

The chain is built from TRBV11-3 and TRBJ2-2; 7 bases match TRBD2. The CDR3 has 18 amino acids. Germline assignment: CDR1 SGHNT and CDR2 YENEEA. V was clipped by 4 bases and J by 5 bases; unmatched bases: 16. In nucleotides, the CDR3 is TGTGCCAGCAGCTCGCCCTCTCCATGGGGGAGGGAGACCGGGGAGCTGTTTTTT. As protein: CASSSPSPWGRETGELFF. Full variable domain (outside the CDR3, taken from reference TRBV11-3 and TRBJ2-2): EAGVVQSPRYKIIEKKQPVAFWCNPISGHNTLYWYLQNLGQGPELLIRYENEEAVDDSQLPKDRFSAERLKGVDSTLKIQPAELGDSAVYLCASSSPSPWGRETGELFFGEGSRLTVL.

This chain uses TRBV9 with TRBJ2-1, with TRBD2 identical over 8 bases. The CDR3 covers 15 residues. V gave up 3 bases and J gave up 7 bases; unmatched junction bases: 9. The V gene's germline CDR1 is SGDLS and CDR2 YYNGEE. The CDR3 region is CASSAREGPSNEQFF. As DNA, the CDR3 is TGTGCCAGCAGCGCCCGGGAGGGCCCATCGAATGAGCAGTTCTTC.

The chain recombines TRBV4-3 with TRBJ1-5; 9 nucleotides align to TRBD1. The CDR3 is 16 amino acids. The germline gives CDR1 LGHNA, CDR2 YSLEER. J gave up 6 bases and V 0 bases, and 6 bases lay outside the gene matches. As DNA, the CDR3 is TGCGCCAGCAGCCAAGATACAGGGGGCGCGAGTCAGCCCCAGCATTTT. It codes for CASSQDTGGASQPQHF.

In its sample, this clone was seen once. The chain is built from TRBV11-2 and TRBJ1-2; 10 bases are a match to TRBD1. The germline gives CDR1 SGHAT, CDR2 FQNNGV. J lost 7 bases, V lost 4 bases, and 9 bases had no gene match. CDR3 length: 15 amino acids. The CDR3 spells CASSSGGQGVSGYTF. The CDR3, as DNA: TGTGCCAGCAGCTCGGGAGGACAGGGGGTTAGTGGCTACACCTTC.

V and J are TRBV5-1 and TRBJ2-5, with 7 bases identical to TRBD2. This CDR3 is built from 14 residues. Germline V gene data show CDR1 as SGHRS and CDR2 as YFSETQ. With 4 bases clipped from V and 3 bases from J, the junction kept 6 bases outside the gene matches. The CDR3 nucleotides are TGCGCCAGCAGCCAATCCGGGACTAAAGAGACCCAGTACTTC. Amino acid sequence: CASSQSGTKETQYF.